These 6 T cell receptor beta chains originate from one sample sequenced in a study of shared clonotypes between healthy human individuals. Sequencing was performed with immunoSEQ multiplex PCR; in TCRdb, only in-frame clones are kept and a portion is missing. The sample holds some 470,000 clones, over 65% seen once. The source material was PBMCs. These receptors were taken from a middle-aged woman in good health. Some clones in this sample may be carry-over from other donors' samples.

This clone was picked up many times. V gene TRBV28 combines with J gene TRBJ2-1, with 7 bases lining up with TRBD1. Germline CDR1 MDHEN, CDR2 SYDVKM. With 6 bases clipped from V and 9 bases from J, the junction kept 11 bases outside the gene matches. The CDR3 runs to 14 residues. The CDR3 loop is CASRQDRALGEQFF. The CDR3 DNA sequence: TGTGCCAGCAGACAAGACAGGGCATTGGGTGAGCAGTTCTTC.

The gene calls are TRBV5-5 and TRBJ1-5; D is undetermined. The CDR3 loop spans 13 amino acids. Germline CDR1 SGHKS, CDR2 YYEKEE (reference sequence). Trimming pared 0 bases from V and 1 base from J, leaving 2 bases between. The CDR3 here is CASSLGSNQPQHF. In DNA form, the CDR3 reads TGTGCCAGCAGCTTGGGCAGCAATCAGCCCCAGCATTTT.

The chain carries TRBV11-2 and TRBJ2-3; the D is unclear. CDR3 length equals 14 residues. V lost 2 bases to trimming and J lost 0 bases, with 6 bases between them. Germline V gives CDR1 SGHAT, CDR2 FQNNGV. The CDR3 DNA sequence: TGTGCCAGCAGCTTATCTCCTAGCACAGATACGCAGTATTTT. Its protein is CASSLSPSTDTQYF.

The V gene is TRBV6-1, the J gene TRBJ2-2; tentative D call: TRBD1 (6 bases). Per the germline V gene, CDR1 is MNHNS and CDR2 is SASEGT. This CDR3 is built from 16 residues. V was shortened by 3 bases and J by 4 bases, with 15 bases between the two germline ends. CDR3 in DNA: TGTGCCAGCAGTGAGGATACAGGGTTGACCACCGGGGAGCTGTTTTTT. This encodes CASSEDTGLTTGELFF.

There are a few counts of this clone. V gene TRBV21-1 combines with J gene TRBJ2-5; the D call in the table, TRBD1, was not verified against the DNA. The assigned J gene may be wrong: the sequence end matches TRBJ2-7 better. TRBV21-1 counts as a pseudogene. CDR3 length: 14 amino acids. CDR3 sequence reads: CASSKGGRHYEQYF. The CDR3 nucleotides are TGTGCCAGCAGCAAAGGGGGCAGACACTACGAGCAGTACTTC.

The chain combines TRBV2 with TRBJ2-7, with D possibly matching TRBD2 (6 bases). The CDR3 covers 13 residues. Germline lookup yields CDR1 SNHLY and CDR2 FYNNEI. Deletions cut 6 bases from V and 2 bases from J, with 11 bases between. The CDR3 loop is CASRLGLPYEQYF. The CDR3 nucleotides are TGTGCCAGCAGGTTGGGACTCCCCTACGAGCAGTACTTC. Full variable domain (outside the CDR3, taken from reference TRBV2 and TRBJ2-7): EPEVTQTPSHQVTQMGQEVILRCVPISNHLYFYWYRQILGQKVEFLVSFYNNEISEKSEIFDDQFSVERPDGSNFTLKIRSTKLEDSAMYFCASRLGLPYEQYFGPGTRLTVT.